Sequencing of this T cell receptor (beta chain) was carried out in a study of blood T cell repertoires in COVID-19 (dated by TCRdb to the early 2020s). A note on the overall study: The collaborator samples originated in the United States, Italy and Spain and spanned the acute and convalescent phases of COVID-19. The material from the prospective study consisted of cDNA or gDNA derived from T cells, B-cell-depleted T cells, or PBMCs. Subjects who had been exposed to COVID-19, were actively infected with it, or had recovered from it provided the deeply sampled blood TCRbeta repertoires that made up the dataset. The repertoires were released in a freely available public database meant as a resource for research on the immune response to SARS-CoV-2. Samples came from the ongoing ImmuneRACE study (first 160 participants) plus 1,254 subjects from 6 global collaborators. Nearly every sample came with metadata listing a de-identified subject ID, COVID-19 status, age in years and sex. Where available, HLA class I and class II types were obtained from metadata supplied by the sample provider rather than from assay-based typing. Here is what the overall study found, with its caveats: The amount of clinical and demographic metadata varied by source and participant and was provided uncurated.

One collaborating source in Seattle enrolled patients while the patients were actively infected and followed the patients over time throughout the course of disease. Each collaborating institution followed its own protocols to collect whole blood in K2EDTA tubes. For TCRbeta analysis, collaborators shipped samples in one of three forms: frozen whole blood, isolated PBMCs, or DNA extracted from either of those sample types. For this clone: Its antigen is unknown. No qualities accompany the bases; no much larger clone lies one base away.

Including cysteine and phenylalanine, the CDR3 has 15 amino acids. Left in the record is the CDR3 DNA by itself, 45 bases read in frame from the first base. V gives up 8 bases and J gives up 4 bases, and the segment between their germline ends measures 18 bases. CDR1 is given as MNHEY and CDR2 as SVGAGI, both from the germline V gene. TCRbeta CDR3 regions were amplified from genomic DNA using the immunoSEQ Assay, a bias-controlled multiplex PCR. The study's own analysis went as follows. Nucleated cell counts per sample were estimated from amplification of reference gene primers within the assay. To quantify the absolute abundance of each unique TCRbeta CDR3 rearrangement, sequence reads were collapsed and filtered. For each sample, productive Simpson clonality was calculated by taking the square root of Simpson's diversity index across productive rearrangements. TCRdb retrieved this table from immuneACCESS and kept in-frame rearrangements only. Not all clones are present; in checked studies, unresolved V genes account for under half, and no reason is known for the remainder. V, J and clone size reflect that table, while D and trimming were determined from the DNA. This sample comprises 200,000 to 300,000 clones, about 91% of them detected only once. The ten top clones hold 2% to 3% of the sample.

This sequence originates from a person under 30 with COVID-19, enrolled during active disease. The sample comprised peripheral blood. The rearranged chain carries TRBV6-5 and TRBJ1-5; no D segment can be confidently identified. This receptor carries the CDR3 CASRDLGSGNQPQHF. The sequenced DNA: TGTGCCAGCCGGGATCTGGGGTCGGGGAATCAGCCCCAGCATTTT.